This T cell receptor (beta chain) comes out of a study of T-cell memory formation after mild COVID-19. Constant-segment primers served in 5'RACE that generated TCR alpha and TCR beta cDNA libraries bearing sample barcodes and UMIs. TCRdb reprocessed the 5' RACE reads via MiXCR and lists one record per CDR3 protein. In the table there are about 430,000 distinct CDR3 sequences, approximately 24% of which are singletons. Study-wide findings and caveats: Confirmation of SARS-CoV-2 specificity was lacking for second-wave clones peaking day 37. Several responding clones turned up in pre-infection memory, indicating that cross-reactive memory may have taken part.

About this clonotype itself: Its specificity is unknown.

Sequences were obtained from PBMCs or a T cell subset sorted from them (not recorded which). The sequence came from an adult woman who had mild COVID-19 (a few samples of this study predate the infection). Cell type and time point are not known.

The CDR3 nucleotides read TGTGCCAGCAGCCACGGGGGTTCGGGTTGGATCACTGAAGCTTTCTTT. As protein: CASSHGGSGWITEAFF. V gene TRBV5-6 combines with J gene TRBJ1-1, with D perhaps TRBD1 (5 bases). V lost 4 bases and J 4 bases, leaving 20 bases between the germline ends. This CDR3 region has 16 residues. The germline gives CDR1 SGHDT, CDR2 YYEEEE. Based on the CDR3 plus reference TRBV5-6 and TRBJ1-1, the full variable domain is DAGVTQSPTHLIKTRGQQVTLRCSPKSGHDTVSWYQQALGQGPQFIFQYYEEEERQRGNFPDRFSGHQFPNYSSELNVNALLLGDSALYLCASSHGGSGWITEAFFGQGTRLTVV.